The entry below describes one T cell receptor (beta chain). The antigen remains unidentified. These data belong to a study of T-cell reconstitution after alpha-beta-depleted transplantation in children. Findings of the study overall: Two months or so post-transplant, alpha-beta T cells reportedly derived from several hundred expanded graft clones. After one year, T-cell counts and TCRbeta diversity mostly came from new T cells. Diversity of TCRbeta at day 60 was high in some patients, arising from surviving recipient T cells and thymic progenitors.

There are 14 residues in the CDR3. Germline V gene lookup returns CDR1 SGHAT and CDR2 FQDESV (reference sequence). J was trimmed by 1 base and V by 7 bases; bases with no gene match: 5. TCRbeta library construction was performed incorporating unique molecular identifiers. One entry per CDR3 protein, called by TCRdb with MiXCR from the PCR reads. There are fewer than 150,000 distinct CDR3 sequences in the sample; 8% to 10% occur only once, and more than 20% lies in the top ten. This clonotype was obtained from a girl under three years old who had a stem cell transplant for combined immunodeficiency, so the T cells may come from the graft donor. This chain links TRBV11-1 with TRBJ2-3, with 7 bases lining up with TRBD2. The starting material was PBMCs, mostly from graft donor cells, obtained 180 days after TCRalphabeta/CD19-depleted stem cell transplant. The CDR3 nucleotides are TGTGCCAGCAACTTGGCGGGGGGCACAGATACGCAGTATTTT. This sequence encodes CASNLAGGTDTQYF.